The present entry profiles one T cell receptor beta chain with its context. No antigen is known for it. V shed 10 bases and J 4 bases; nucleotides not matched to a gene: 11. Germline loops: CDR1 WSHSY, CDR2 SAAADI. The CDR3 length is 14 residues. This entry belongs to a study of T cell responses to AZD1222 COVID-19 vaccine. The study, taken as a whole, reports: Variant regions that are unmutated are reportedly the target of nearly half of spike-specific TCRs.

Using immunoSEQ multiplex PCR, the repertoire was profiled, and TCRdb retains in-frame clones only, with some absent. The table has about 100,000 clones, around 90% seen once. This sample comprised peripheral blood, obtained on day 0 of AZD1222 vaccination. The rearrangement links TRBV10-2 to TRBJ1-2; TRBD1 aligns across 8 bases. This receptor was obtained from an adult in good health. As DNA, the CDR3 is TGCGCCACCACATACGGACAGGGCCTCTATGGCTACACCTTC. This sequence encodes CATTYGQGLYGYTF.